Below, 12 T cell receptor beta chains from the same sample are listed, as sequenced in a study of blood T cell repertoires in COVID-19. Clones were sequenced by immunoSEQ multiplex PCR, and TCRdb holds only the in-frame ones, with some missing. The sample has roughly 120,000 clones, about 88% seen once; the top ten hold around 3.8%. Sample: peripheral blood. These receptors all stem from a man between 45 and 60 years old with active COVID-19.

The CDR3 DNA reads TGTGCCAGCAGTGAAGCATGGCGGGAAATCATGAATTACGAGCAGTACTTC. Its translation: CASSEAWREIMNYEQYF. The V and J genes are TRBV6-1 and TRBJ2-7; D is perhaps TRBD2 (6 bases). The CDR3 loop spans 17 amino acids. Germline CDR1 is MNHNS and CDR2 is SASEGT. The V end was cut by 0 bases, the J end by 4 bases, with 19 bases between.

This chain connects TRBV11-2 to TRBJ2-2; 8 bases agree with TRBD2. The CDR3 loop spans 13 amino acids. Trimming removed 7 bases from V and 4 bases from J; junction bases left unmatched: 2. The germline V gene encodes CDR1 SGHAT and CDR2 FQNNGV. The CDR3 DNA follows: TGTGCCAGCAACCGGGGGGGCACCGGGGAGCTGTTTTTT. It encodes CASNRGGTGELFF.

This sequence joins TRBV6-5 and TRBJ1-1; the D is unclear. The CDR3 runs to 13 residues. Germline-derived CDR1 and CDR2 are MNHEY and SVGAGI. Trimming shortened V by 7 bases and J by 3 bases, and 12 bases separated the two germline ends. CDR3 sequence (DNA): TGTGCCAGCATTGACTCCCTCCACACTGAAGCTTTCTTT. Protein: CASIDSLHTEAFF.

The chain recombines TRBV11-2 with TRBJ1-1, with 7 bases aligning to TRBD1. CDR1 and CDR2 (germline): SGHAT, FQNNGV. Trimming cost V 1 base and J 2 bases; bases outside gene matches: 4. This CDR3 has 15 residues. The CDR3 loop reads CASSLVGQTNTEAFF. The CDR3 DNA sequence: TGTGCCAGCAGCTTAGTGGGACAGACAAACACTGAAGCTTTCTTT.

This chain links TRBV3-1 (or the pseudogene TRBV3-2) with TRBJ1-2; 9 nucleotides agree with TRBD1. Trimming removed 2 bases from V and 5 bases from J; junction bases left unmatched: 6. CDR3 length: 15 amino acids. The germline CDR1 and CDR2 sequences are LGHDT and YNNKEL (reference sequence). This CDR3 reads CASSQPGTGRYGYTF. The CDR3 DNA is TGTGCCAGCAGCCAACCCGGGACAGGGAGATATGGCTACACCTTC.

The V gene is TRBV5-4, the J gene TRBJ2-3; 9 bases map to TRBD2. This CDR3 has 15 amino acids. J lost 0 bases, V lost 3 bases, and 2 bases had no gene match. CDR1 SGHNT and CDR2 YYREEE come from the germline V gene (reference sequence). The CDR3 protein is CASSSSGTSTDTQYF. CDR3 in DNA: TGTGCCAGCAGCTCTAGCGGGACTAGCACAGATACGCAGTATTTT.

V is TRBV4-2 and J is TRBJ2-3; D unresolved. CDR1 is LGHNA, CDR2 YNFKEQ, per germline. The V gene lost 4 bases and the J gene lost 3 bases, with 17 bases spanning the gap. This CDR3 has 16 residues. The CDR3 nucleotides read TGTGCCAGCAGCCCAACTGGCAGGCCAGCAACAGATACGCAGTATTTT. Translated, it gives CASSPTGRPATDTQYF.

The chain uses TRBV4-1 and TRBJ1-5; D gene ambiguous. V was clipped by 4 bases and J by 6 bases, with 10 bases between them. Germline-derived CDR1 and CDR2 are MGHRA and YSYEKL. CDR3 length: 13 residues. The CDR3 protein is CASSLGYGQPQHF. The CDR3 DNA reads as TGCGCCAGCAGCCTCGGGTATGGTCAGCCCCAGCATTTT.

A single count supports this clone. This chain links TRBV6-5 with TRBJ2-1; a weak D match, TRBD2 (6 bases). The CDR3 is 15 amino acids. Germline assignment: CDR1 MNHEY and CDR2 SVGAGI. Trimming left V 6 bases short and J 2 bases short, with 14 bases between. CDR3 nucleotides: TGTGCCAGCAGCCCCGGGACGGGAGCCTACAATGAGCAGTTCTTC. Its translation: CASSPGTGAYNEQFF.

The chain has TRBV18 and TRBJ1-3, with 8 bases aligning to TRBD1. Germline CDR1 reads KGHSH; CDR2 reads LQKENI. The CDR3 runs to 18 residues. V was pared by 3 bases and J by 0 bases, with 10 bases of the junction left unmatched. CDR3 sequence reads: CASSPQDRGRLSGNTIYF. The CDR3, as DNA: TGTGCCAGCTCACCCCAAGACAGGGGAAGGCTCTCTGGAAACACCATATATTTT. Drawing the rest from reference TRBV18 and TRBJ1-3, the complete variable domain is NAGVMQNPRHLVRRRGQEARLRCSPMKGHSHVYWYRQLPEEGLKFMVYLQKENIIDESGMPKERFSAEFPKEGPSILRIQQVVRGDSAAYFCASSPQDRGRLSGNTIYFGEGSWLTVV.

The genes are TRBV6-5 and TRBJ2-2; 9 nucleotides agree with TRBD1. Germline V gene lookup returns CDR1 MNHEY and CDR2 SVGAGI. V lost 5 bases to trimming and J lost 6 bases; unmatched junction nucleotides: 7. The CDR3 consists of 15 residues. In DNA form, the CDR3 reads TGTGCCAGCAGTAAGGGACAGGGTAGGCCCGGGGAGCTGTTTTTT. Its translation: CASSKGQGRPGELFF.

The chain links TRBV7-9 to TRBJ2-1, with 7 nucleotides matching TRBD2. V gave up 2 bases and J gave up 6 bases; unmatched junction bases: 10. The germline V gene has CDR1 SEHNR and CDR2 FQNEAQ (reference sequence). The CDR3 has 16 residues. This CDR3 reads CASSLRGLDSSNEQFF. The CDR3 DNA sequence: TGTGCCAGCAGCTTAAGAGGACTAGATAGTAGCAATGAGCAGTTCTTC.